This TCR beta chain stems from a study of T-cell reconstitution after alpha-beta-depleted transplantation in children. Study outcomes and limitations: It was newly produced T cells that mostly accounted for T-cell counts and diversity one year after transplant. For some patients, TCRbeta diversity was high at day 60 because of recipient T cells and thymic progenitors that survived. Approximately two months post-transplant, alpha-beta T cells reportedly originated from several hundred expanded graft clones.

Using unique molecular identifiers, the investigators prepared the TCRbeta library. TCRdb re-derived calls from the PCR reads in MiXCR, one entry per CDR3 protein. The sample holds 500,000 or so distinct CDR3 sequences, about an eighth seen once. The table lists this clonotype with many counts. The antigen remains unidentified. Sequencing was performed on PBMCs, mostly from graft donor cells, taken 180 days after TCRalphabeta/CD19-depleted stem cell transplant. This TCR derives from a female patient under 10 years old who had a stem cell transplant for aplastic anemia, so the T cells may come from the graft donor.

This chain's CDR3 is CASTYREIVLTF. The CDR3 nucleotides read TGTGCCAGCACCTACAGAGAAATCGTCCTGACTTTC. The gene calls are TRBV12-3 or TRBV12-4 and TRBJ2-6; D unresolved. The CDR3 is 12 amino acids. V lost 7 bases and J lost 12, with 13 bases in between.